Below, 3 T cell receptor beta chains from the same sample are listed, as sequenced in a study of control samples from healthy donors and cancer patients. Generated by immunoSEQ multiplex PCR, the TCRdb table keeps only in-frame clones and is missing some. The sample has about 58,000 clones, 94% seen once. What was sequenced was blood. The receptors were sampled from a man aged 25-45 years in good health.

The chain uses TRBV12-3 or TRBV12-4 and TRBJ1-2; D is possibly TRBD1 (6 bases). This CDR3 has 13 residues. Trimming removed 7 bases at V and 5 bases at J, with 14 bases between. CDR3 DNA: TGTGCCAGCAACTACGGAGGGGGTTATGGCTACACCTTC. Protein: CASNYGGGYGYTF.

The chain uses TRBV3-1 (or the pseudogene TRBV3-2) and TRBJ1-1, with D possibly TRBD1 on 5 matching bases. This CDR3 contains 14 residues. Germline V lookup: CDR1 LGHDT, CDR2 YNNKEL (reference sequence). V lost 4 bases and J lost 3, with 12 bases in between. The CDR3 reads CASSPTTDYTEAFF. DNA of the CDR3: TGTGCCAGCAGCCCGACGACAGATTACACTGAAGCTTTCTTT.

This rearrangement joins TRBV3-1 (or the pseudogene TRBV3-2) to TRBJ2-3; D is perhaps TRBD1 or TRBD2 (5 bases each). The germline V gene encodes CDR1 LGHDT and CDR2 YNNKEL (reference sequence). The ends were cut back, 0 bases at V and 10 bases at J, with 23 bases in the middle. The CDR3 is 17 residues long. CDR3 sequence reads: CASSQDPGPTTISPQYF. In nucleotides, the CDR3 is TGTGCCAGCAGCCAAGACCCGGGACCGACTACTATTTCGCCGCAGTATTTT.